Listed below are T cell receptor beta chains from one sample, sequenced in a study of preoperative IRX-2 immunotherapy in early breast cancer. Sequencing was performed with immunoSEQ multiplex PCR; in TCRdb, only in-frame clones are kept and a portion is missing. In the table there are 30,000 to 45,000 clones, 82% of which are singletons. Specimen: lymph node tissue, collected after IRX-2 immunotherapy. The receptors originated from a human donor with breast cancer. The CDR3 runs from the conserved cysteine through the conserved F or W. D genes are given only for firm matches. A clone size is listed for some rows: how often the clone was seen (once, few, many), or a class if it is expanded.

d_call: .; j_call: TRBJ1-5; clone_size: .; v_call: TRBV11-3; cdr3_nt: TGTGCCAGCAGCTTAGAATCGTATTATAGCAATCAGCCCCAGCATTTT; cdr3_aa: CASSLESYYSNQPQHF
d_call: .; j_call: TRBJ1-1; clone_size: .; v_call: TRBV19; cdr3_nt: TGTGCCAGTAGTACCGAGGGAGGGATGAACACTGAAGCTTTCTTT; cdr3_aa: CASSTEGGMNTEAFF
d_call: .; j_call: TRBJ2-7; clone_size: .; v_call: TRBV29-1; cdr3_nt: TGCAGCGTTGTAGAGAATCACTACGAGCAGTACTTC; cdr3_aa: CSVVENHYEQYF
d_call: .; j_call: TRBJ1-1; clone_size: .; v_call: TRBV11-3; cdr3_nt: TGTGCCAGCTCGTGGGGAGGAGGCGACTACACTGAAGCTTTCTTT; cdr3_aa: CASSWGGGDYTEAFF
d_call: .; j_call: TRBJ1-1; clone_size: .; v_call: TRBV18; cdr3_nt: TGTGCCAGCTCACCAGCACAAACCACTGAAGCTTTCTTT; cdr3_aa: CASSPAQTTEAFF
d_call: .; j_call: TRBJ1-2; clone_size: .; v_call: TRBV11-3; cdr3_nt: TGTGCCAGCAGCTTGTGGGGGACTAACTATGGCTACACCTTC; cdr3_aa: CASSLWGTNYGYTF
d_call: .; j_call: TRBJ2-2; clone_size: .; v_call: TRBV19; cdr3_nt: TGTGCCAGTAGTATACGGGACACCGGGGAGCTGTTTTTT; cdr3_aa: CASSIRDTGELFF
d_call: .; j_call: TRBJ1-2; clone_size: once; v_call: TRBV9; cdr3_nt: TGTGCCAGCAGTGAATCAGGGGAGTACGGCTACACCTTC; cdr3_aa: CASSESGEYGYTF
d_call: .; j_call: TRBJ1-4; clone_size: .; v_call: TRBV29-1; cdr3_nt: TGCAGCGTTGAAGACAGACAGGAGGAAAAACTGTTTTTT; cdr3_aa: CSVEDRQEEKLFF
d_call: TRBD2; j_call: TRBJ2-1; clone_size: few; v_call: TRBV7-1; cdr3_nt: TGTGCCAGCAGCCCGAGACTAGCGGGGGACCGGTGGAATGAGCAGTTCTTC; cdr3_aa: CASSPRLAGDRWNEQFF
d_call: .; j_call: TRBJ1-2; clone_size: .; v_call: TRBV19; cdr3_nt: TGTGCCAGTACTTTCCGTTCTAACTATGGCTACACCTTC; cdr3_aa: CASTFRSNYGYTF
d_call: TRBD1; j_call: TRBJ2-5; clone_size: .; v_call: TRBV5-1; cdr3_nt: TGCGCCAGCAGAGATCATCCAGGGGGCACTGCAGAGACCCAGTACTTC; cdr3_aa: CASRDHPGGTAETQYF
d_call: .; j_call: TRBJ2-7; clone_size: few; v_call: TRBV6-8; cdr3_nt: TGTGCCAGCAGTTACTCGGGGGCTGCCACCTACGAGCAGTACTTC; cdr3_aa: CASSYSGAATYEQYF
d_call: .; j_call: TRBJ2-2; clone_size: .; v_call: TRBV6-8; cdr3_nt: TGTGCCAGCAGTTACGAATCGAACACCGGGGAGCTGTTTTTT; cdr3_aa: CASSYESNTGELFF